The next 13 T cell receptor beta chains were all read from a single sample in a study of cytomegalovirus exposure and HLA in healthy donors. Amplification used 60 Vbeta primers and 13 Jbeta primers. Here immunoSEQ multiplex PCR was the method, and the copy in TCRdb shows in-frame clones only, minus some. Among 80,000 to 100,000 clones listed, 65% to 75% were seen once. Sequenced material: PBMCs. The receptors stem from a man in his thirties or forties in good health and CMV-seropositive.

The chain uses TRBV30 and TRBJ2-5; 12 bases are a match to TRBD1. CDR3 length equals 15 residues. J was trimmed by 4 bases and V by 3 bases; bases with no gene match: 6. Germline V CDR1 and CDR2: GTSNPN, SVGIG (reference sequence). This chain's CDR3 is CAWSPGTGGLETQYF. The CDR3 nucleotides read TGTGCCTGGAGCCCTGGGACAGGGGGCTTAGAGACCCAGTACTTC.

The chain carries TRBV7-8 and TRBJ1-3; TRBD1 aligns across 7 bases. The CDR3 covers 13 residues. The V gene end was trimmed by 5 bases and the J gene end by 5 bases; junction bases not matched to a gene: 3. Germline V lookup: CDR1 SGHVS, CDR2 FQNEAQ. The CDR3 nucleotides are TGTGCCAGCAGCAACAGGGGCAGAAACACCATATATTTT. Its translation is CASSNRGRNTIYF.

The rearrangement links TRBV5-6 to TRBJ2-3; 7 bases map to TRBD1. Looked up from germline, CDR1 is SGHDT and CDR2 is YYEEEE. After removal of 7 bases from V and 2 bases from J, the junction contained 7 bases not matched to a gene. There are 14 residues in the CDR3. In DNA form, the CDR3 reads TGTGCCAGCGGGAAGGGGGCCTACACAGATACGCAGTATTTT. Translated: CASGKGAYTDTQYF.

This clone was recorded a few times. The CDR3: CASSAGDPQQNTIYF. CDR3 coding DNA: TGTGCCAGCAGTGCAGGGGACCCTCAACAGAACACCATATATTTT. The V and J genes are TRBV25-1 and TRBJ1-3; tentatively, D is TRBD1 (6 bases). The CDR3 extends over 15 amino acids. Trimming pared 4 bases from V and 7 bases from J, leaving 17 bases between. Germline-derived CDR1 and CDR2 are MGHDK and SYGVNS.

The chain has TRBV30 and TRBJ2-4, with TRBD2 identical over 10 bases. The V and J ends lost 2 bases and 2 bases, in that order; junction bases with no gene match: 6. The CDR3 contains 16 residues. CDR1 is GTSNPN and CDR2 is SVGIG in the germline V gene (reference sequence). The DNA for the CDR3 is TGTGCCTGGAGTAGGGGTAGCGGGGGGTCCAAAAACATTCAGTACTTC. The encoded protein is CAWSRGSGGSKNIQYF.

The rearrangement joins TRBV5-6 to TRBJ1-5; D is perhaps TRBD1 (6 bases). The CDR3 runs to 14 residues. Trimming shortened V by 1 base and J by 3 bases, and 8 bases separated the two germline ends. Germline-derived CDR1 and CDR2 are SGHDT and YYEEEE. CDR3 sequence (DNA): TGTGCCAGCAGCTTGACAGGGCTCAATCAGCCCCAGCATTTT. Protein product: CASSLTGLNQPQHF.

Only a few counts were recorded for this clone. The chain links TRBV4-1 to TRBJ1-1; no clear D gene. The germline V gene has CDR1 MGHRA and CDR2 YSYEKL. The CDR3 has 15 amino acids. V was cut by 0 bases and J by 1 base, with 9 bases left in between. CDR3 DNA: TGCGCCAGCAGCCAAGACCCAGGCGCGAACACTGAAGCTTTCTTT. Amino acid sequence: CASSQDPGANTEAFF.

The chain links TRBV14 to TRBJ1-2; D not resolved. Between the trimmed V and J ends, which lost 3 bases and 3 bases, there was a span of 8 bases. The CDR3 spans 13 residues. Per germline, CDR1 SGHDN and CDR2 FVKESK. CDR3 loop: CASSHGGDYGYTF. The CDR3 bases are TGTGCCAGCAGCCACGGCGGGGACTATGGCTACACCTTC.

V and J are TRBV19 and TRBJ2-1; D remains unclear. V shed 1 base and J shed 7 bases, with 5 bases lying between them. This CDR3 contains 12 residues. Germline V gives CDR1 LNHDA, CDR2 SQIVND (reference sequence). DNA of the CDR3: TGTGCCAGTAGTATAGGCCAGAATGAGCAGTTCTTC. Encoded protein: CASSIGQNEQFF.

DNA for the CDR3: TGTGCCAGCAGCCTAGCGGGGGCCAATGAGCAGTTCTTC. Translating it yields CASSLAGANEQFF. The chain joins TRBV4-2 to TRBJ2-1, with 9 bases identical to TRBD2. The CDR3 is 13 amino acids. The trim removed 4 bases at V and 6 bases at J, leaving 1 base unmatched. Germline V gene sequence: CDR1 LGHNA, CDR2 YNFKEQ.

The gene calls are TRBV20-1 and TRBJ2-5; D unclear. V lost 3 bases and J lost 5, with 7 bases in between. This CDR3 spans 11 amino acids. The V gene's germline CDR1 is DFQATT and CDR2 SNEGSKA (reference sequence). The DNA for the CDR3 is TGCAGTGCTAGGGTTAGTGAGACCCAGTACTTC. Amino acid sequence: CSARVSETQYF.

The genes are TRBV5-8 and TRBJ1-6; TRBD1 matches at 7 bases. J gave up 10 bases and V 3 bases, and 10 bases lay outside the gene matches. The germline V gene encodes CDR1 SGHTS and CDR2 YDEGEE. CDR3 size: 15 residues. This chain's CDR3 is CASSWSRGAKSPLHF. The CDR3 coding sequence is TGTGCCAGCAGCTGGAGCAGGGGGGCAAAGTCACCCCTCCACTTT.

CDR3 coding DNA: TGTGCCAGCAGCAAGTCAGGGTATGCAACTAATGAAAAACTGTTTTTT. Translation: CASSKSGYATNEKLFF. This chain links TRBV7-9 with TRBJ1-4; possibly TRBD1 for D (5 bases). Trimming pared 5 bases from V and 0 bases from J, leaving 13 bases between. CDR1 is SEHNR, CDR2 FQNEAQ, per germline (reference sequence). The CDR3 sequence is 16 residues long.